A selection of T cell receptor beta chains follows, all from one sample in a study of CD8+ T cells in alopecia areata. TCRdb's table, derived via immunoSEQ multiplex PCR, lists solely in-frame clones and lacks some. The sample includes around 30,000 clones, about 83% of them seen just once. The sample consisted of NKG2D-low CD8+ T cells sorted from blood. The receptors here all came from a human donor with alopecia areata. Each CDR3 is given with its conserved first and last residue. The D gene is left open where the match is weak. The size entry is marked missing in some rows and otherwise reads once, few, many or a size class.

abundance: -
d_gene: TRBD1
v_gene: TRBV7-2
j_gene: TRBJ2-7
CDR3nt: TGTGCCAGCAGCTTAACGACAGGGTTCGAGCAGTACTTC
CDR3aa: CASSLTTGFEQYF

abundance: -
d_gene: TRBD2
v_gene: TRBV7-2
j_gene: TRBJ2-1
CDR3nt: TGTGCCAGCAGCATTAGCGGGTACGGTTACAATGAGCAGTTCTTC
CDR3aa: CASSISGYGYNEQFF

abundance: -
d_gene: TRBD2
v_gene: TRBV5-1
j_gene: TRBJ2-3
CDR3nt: TGCGCCAGCAGCTCTACTAGCGGAAACACAGATACGCAGTATTTT
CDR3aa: CASSSTSGNTDTQYF

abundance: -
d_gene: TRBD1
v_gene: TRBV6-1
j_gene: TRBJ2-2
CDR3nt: TGTGCCAGCAGCACCGGGACAGGGGAGACCGGGGAGCTGTTTTTT
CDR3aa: CASSTGTGETGELFF

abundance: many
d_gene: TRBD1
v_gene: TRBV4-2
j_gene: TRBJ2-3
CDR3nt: TGTGCCAGCAGCCAGGGACAGGGGGAAACAGATACGCAGTATTTT
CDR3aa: CASSQGQGETDTQYF

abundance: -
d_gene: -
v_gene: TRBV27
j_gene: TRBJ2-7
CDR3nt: TGTGCCAGCAGTTTATCGGGTACAGGGTTAACCTACGAGCAGTACTTC
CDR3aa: CASSLSGTGLTYEQYF

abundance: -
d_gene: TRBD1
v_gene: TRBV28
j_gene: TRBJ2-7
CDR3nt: TGTGCCAGCAGTCCGGGACAGCCCGAGCAGTACTTC
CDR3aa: CASSPGQPEQYF

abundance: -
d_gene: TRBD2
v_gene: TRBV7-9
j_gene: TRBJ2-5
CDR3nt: TGTGCCAGCAACCCGGATAGCGGGGGGCAAGAGACCCAGTACTTC
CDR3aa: CASNPDSGGQETQYF

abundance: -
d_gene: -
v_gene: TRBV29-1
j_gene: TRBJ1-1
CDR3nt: TGCAGCGTCCCGGTGATGAACACTGAAGCTTTCTTT
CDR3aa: CSVPVMNTEAFF

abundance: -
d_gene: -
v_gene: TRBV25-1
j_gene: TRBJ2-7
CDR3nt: TGTGCCAGCAGTGAAGGGAGGTTCAACGAGCAGTACTTC
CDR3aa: CASSEGRFNEQYF

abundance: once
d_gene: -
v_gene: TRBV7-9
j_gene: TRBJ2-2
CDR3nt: TGTGCCAGCAGCACCCCCAGGGAGGCCGGGGAGCTGTTTTTT
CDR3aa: CASSTPREAGELFF

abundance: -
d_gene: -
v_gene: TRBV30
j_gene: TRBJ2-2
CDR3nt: TGTGCCTGGAGTGAGTCCCTACCCGGGGAGCTGTTTTTT
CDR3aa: CAWSESLPGELFF

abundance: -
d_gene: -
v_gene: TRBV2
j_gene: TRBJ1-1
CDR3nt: TGTGCCAGCAGGGCAGGATATTTGAACACTGAAGCTTTCTTT
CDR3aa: CASRAGYLNTEAFF

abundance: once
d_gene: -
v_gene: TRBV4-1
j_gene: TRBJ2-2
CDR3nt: TGCGCCAGCAGCCAAGATCGGGACACTAGAGTCTCCGGGGAGCTGTTTTTT
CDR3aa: CASSQDRDTRVSGELFF

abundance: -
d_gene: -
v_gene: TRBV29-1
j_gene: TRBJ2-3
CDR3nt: TGCAGCGTCCTGGGTCCTAGCACAGATACGCAGTATTTT
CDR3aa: CSVLGPSTDTQYF

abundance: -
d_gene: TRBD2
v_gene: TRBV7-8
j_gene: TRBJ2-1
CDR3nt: TGTGCCAGCAGCCCGACTAGCGGGGGGCACAATGAGCAGTTCTTC
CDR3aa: CASSPTSGGHNEQFF

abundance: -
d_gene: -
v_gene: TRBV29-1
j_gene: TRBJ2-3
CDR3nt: TGCAGCGTTGATTTGGTGGGCGGCGATACGCAGTATTTT
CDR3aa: CSVDLVGGDTQYF

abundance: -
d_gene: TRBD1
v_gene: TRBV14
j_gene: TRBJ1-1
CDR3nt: TGTGCCAGCAGAGACAGGGCCCGCACTGAAGCTTTCTTT
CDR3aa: CASRDRARTEAFF

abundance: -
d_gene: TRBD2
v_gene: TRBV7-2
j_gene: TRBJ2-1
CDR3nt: TGTGCCAGCAGCCCGCTAGCGGGAGTCAATGAGCAGTTCTTC
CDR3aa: CASSPLAGVNEQFF

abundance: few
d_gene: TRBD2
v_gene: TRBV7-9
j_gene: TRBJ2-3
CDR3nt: TGTGCCAGCAGCGACGGGACTAGCGGGAGTGATACGCAGTATTTT
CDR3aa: CASSDGTSGSDTQYF

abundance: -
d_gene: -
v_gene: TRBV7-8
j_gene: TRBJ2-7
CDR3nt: TGTGCCAGCAGCTTAAATCTCTACTCCTACGAGCAGTACTTC
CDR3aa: CASSLNLYSYEQYF

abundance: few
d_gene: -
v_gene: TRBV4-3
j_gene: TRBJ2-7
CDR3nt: TGCGCCAGCAGCCAAGATTTGGACAACTACGAGCAGTACTTC
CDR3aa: CASSQDLDNYEQYF

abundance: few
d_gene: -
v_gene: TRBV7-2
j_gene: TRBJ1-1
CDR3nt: TGTGCCAGCAGCTTATTCGGGGGTTGGGACACTGAAGCTTTCTTT
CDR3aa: CASSLFGGWDTEAFF

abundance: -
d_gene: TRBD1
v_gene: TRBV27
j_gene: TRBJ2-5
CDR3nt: TGTGCCAGCAAACAACACAGGGGTTTGGCTCAAGAGACCCAGTACTTC
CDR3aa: CASKQHRGLAQETQYF

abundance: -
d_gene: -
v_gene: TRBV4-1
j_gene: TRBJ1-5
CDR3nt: TGCGCCAGCAGCCACGTCGCGGGGACTACGGGTGCCCAGCATTTT
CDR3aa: CASSHVAGTTGAQHF

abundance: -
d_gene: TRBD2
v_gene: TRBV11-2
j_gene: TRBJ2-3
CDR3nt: TGTGCCAGCAGCTTCGGAACTAGCGGGAGGTCAGATACGCAGTATTTT
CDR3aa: CASSFGTSGRSDTQYF

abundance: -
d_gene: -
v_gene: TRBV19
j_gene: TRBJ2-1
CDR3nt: TGTGCCAGTCAAGGGGTGTCCTACAATGAGCAGTTCTTC
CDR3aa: CASQGVSYNEQFF

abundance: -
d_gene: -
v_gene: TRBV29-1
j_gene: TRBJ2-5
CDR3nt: TGCAGCGTCGACGACTACGGACTGGCGACCCAGTACTTC
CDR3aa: CSVDDYGLATQYF

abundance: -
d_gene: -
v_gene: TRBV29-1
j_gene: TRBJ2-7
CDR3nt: TGCAGCGTTGAGGGGACGAACCCCTACGAGCAGTACTTC
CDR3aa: CSVEGTNPYEQYF

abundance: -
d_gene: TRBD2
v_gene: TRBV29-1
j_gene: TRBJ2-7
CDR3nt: TGCAGCGCTGTGGGCGGGAGGTCAGCCTACGAGCAGTACTTC
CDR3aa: CSAVGGRSAYEQYF

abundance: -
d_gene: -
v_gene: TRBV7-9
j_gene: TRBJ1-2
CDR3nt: TGTGCCAGCAGCCGCGGGGACTTGTATGGCTACACCTTC
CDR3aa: CASSRGDLYGYTF

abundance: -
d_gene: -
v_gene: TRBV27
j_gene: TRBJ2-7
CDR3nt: TGTGCCAGCAGACCGACGTGGGACTCCTACGAGCAGTACTTC
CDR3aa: CASRPTWDSYEQYF

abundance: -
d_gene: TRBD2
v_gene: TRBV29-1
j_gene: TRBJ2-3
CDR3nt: TGCAGCGTTGAAGGTGTAGCGGGAGGGATCACAGATACGCAGTATTTT
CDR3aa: CSVEGVAGGITDTQYF

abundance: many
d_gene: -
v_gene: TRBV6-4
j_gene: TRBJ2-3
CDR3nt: TGTGCCAGCAGTGACAAGAGCGGAGGCACAGATACGCAGTATTTT
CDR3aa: CASSDKSGGTDTQYF

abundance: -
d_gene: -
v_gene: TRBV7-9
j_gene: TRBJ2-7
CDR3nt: TGTGCCAGCAGCTTAGCGTTGGACAGTACCTACGAGCAGTACTTC
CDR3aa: CASSLALDSTYEQYF

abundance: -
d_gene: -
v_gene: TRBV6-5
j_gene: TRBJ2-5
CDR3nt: TGTGCCAGCGGAGCGGACGGGCTGTACCAAGAGACCCAGTACTTC
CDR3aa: CASGADGLYQETQYF

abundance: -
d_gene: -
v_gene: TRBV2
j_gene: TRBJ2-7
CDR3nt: TGTGCCAGCATACAAGGGGCATACGAGCAGTACTTC
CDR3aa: CASIQGAYEQYF

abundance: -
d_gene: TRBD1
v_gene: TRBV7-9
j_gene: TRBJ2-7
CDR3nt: TGTGCCAGCAGCTCCGGGACAGGGGTACCCTACGAGCAGTACTTC
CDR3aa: CASSSGTGVPYEQYF

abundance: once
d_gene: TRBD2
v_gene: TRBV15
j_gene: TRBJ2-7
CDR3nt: TGTGCCACCAGCAGAGAGCGGGAGGGACCCCACGAGCAGTACTTC
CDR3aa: CATSREREGPHEQYF

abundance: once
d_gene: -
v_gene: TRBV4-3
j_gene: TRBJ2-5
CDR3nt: TGCGCCAGCAGCCAAGATGTCACAGGAGGGATGGAGACCCAGTACTTC
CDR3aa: CASSQDVTGGMETQYF

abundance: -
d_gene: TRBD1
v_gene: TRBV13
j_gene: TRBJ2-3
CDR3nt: TGTGCCAGCAGCTCACTCACAAGGGGGCCCTCAGATACGCAGTATTTT
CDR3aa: CASSSLTRGPSDTQYF

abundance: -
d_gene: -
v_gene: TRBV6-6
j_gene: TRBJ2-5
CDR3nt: TGTGCCAGCAGTTACTCTACAGGGACACTAGAGACCCAGTACTTC
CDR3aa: CASSYSTGTLETQYF

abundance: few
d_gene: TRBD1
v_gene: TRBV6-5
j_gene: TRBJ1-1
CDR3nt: TGTGCCAGCAGTTACTCGACAGGGGCTAATGCTGAAGCTTTCTTT
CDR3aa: CASSYSTGANAEAFF

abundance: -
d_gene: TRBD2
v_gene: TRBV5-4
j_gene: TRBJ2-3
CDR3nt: TGTGCCAGCAGCTGGGGCACTAGCGTGGTAGATACGCAGTATTTT
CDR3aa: CASSWGTSVVDTQYF

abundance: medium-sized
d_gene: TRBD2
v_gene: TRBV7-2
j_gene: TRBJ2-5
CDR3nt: TGTGCCAGCAGCTTCTTCGGGGGGGCGGAGACCCAGTACTTC
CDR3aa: CASSFFGGAETQYF

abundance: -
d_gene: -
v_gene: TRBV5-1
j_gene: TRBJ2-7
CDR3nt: TGCGCCAGCAGCTTGGGGTCCGTGACCGAGCAGTACTTC
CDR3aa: CASSLGSVTEQYF

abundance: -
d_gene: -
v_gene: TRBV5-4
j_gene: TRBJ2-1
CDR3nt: TGTGCCAGCAGCGACACCTTGGGGGATGAGCAGTTCTTC
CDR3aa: CASSDTLGDEQFF

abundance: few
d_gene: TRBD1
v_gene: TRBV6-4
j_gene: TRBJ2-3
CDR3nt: TGTGCCAGCGGGCCGGGACAGGGTGGCACAGATACGCAGTATTTT
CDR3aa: CASGPGQGGTDTQYF

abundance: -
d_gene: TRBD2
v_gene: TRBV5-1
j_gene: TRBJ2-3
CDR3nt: TGCGCCAGCAGCTTGGATTTAGGCGGGGGGATCACAGATACGCAGTATTTT
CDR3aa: CASSLDLGGGITDTQYF

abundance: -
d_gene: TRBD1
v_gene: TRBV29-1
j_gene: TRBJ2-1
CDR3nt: TGCAGCGTGGGGACAGGGGAGGCGAATGAGCAGTTCTTC
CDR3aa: CSVGTGEANEQFF

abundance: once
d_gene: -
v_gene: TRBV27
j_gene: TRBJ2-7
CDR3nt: TGTGCCAGCAGTTTAAGGGGATCAGGGTACGAGCAGTACTTC
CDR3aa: CASSLRGSGYEQYF

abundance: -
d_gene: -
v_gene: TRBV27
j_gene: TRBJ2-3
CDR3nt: TGTGCCAGCAGTCCCCTCCTCACAGATACGCAGTATTTT
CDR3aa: CASSPLLTDTQYF

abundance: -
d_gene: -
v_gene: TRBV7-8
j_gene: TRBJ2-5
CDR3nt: TGTGCCAGCAGCCCACGGGACGGATGGATCCAAGAGACCCAGTACTTC
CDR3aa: CASSPRDGWIQETQYF

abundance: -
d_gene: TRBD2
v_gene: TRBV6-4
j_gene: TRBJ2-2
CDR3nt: TGTGCCAGCAGTGACTCGGCTAGCGGGGACCTAAACACCGGGGAGCTGTTTTTT
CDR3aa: CASSDSASGDLNTGELFF

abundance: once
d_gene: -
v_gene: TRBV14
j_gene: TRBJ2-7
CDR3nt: TGTGCCAGCAGCTCCGGGAGAGAGCAGTACTTC
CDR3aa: CASSSGREQYF